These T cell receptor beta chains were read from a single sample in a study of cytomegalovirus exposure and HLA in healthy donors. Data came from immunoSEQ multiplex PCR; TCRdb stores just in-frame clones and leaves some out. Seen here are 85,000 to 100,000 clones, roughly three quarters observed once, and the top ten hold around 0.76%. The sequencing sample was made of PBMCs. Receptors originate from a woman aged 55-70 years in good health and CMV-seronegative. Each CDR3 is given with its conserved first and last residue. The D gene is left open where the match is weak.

CDR3aa: CASRRQGAAYEQYF; j_gene: TRBJ2-7; v_gene: TRBV27; d_gene: TRBD1
CDR3aa: CASSGWSTEAFF; j_gene: TRBJ1-1; v_gene: TRBV7-9; d_gene: NA
CDR3aa: CASSKEATGGPYSNQPQHF; j_gene: TRBJ1-5; v_gene: TRBV21-1; d_gene: NA
CDR3aa: CASSLCGDTQYF; j_gene: TRBJ2-3; v_gene: TRBV7-7; d_gene: NA
CDR3aa: CASSSTSGSVEQFF; j_gene: TRBJ2-1; v_gene: TRBV5-1; d_gene: TRBD2
CDR3aa: CASRRQDNSPLHF; j_gene: TRBJ1-6; v_gene: TRBV6-1; d_gene: NA
CDR3aa: CASSSPRTAFYGYTF; j_gene: TRBJ1-2; v_gene: TRBV19; d_gene: NA
CDR3aa: CASSPKGGQPQHF; j_gene: TRBJ1-5; v_gene: TRBV27; d_gene: TRBD1
CDR3aa: CASSEFTPSYNEQFF; j_gene: TRBJ2-1; v_gene: TRBV6-1; d_gene: NA
CDR3aa: CASSVNTGHQYEQYF; j_gene: TRBJ2-7; v_gene: TRBV6-5; d_gene: NA
CDR3aa: CASSLAATGEASGANVLTF; j_gene: TRBJ2-6; v_gene: TRBV5-6; d_gene: TRBD1
CDR3aa: CASSRGDRGYEQYF; j_gene: TRBJ2-7; v_gene: TRBV19; d_gene: TRBD1
CDR3aa: CASSVGMRETQYF; j_gene: TRBJ2-5; v_gene: TRBV6-6; d_gene: NA
CDR3aa: CASGKFGRGKDTQYF; j_gene: TRBJ2-3; v_gene: TRBV6-5; d_gene: TRBD2
CDR3aa: CASSFEIAEPYEQYF; j_gene: TRBJ2-7; v_gene: TRBV27; d_gene: NA
CDR3aa: CASSRTGDEQYF; j_gene: TRBJ2-7; v_gene: TRBV5-6; d_gene: TRBD1
CDR3aa: CASSDGPGELFF; j_gene: TRBJ2-2; v_gene: TRBV10-1; d_gene: NA
CDR3aa: CASSGGQLNTGELFF; j_gene: TRBJ2-2; v_gene: TRBV6-1; d_gene: NA
CDR3aa: CATSRDLGAIDGNTIYF; j_gene: TRBJ1-3; v_gene: TRBV15; d_gene: NA
CDR3aa: CASSLEPRMYGYTF; j_gene: TRBJ1-2; v_gene: TRBV7-2; d_gene: NA